Described below is a single T cell receptor beta chain sequence and its context. Deep-level running was used for the assay. Method: immunoSEQ multiplex PCR; TCRdb's copy keeps in-frame clones and lacks some. The sample holds over 2 million clones; around 96% are singletons and the top ten take about 1.1%. As defined, naive CD8 cells were CD45RO-negative and positively selected for CCR7, with terminally differentiated effector memory CD45RA+ cells excluded. These data belong to a study of shared clonotypes between healthy human individuals. Whole-study context: Three plates each covered CD4 naive and memory; CD8 naive two, CD8 memory one.

Looked up from germline, CDR1 is SGHTA and CDR2 is FQGNSA. V shed 2 bases, J shed 2 bases, and the junction held 3 bases outside the gene matches. The CDR3 loop spans 14 amino acids. The TCR was taken from a man younger than 35 in good health. J is TRBJ2-7 and V is TRBV7-2, with 7 bases identical to TRBD2. Sequenced input: naive CD8+ T cells sorted from blood. As DNA, the CDR3 is TGTGCCAGCAGCTTACCAGGACTAGCCTACGAGCAGTACTTC. Its protein is CASSLPGLAYEQYF.